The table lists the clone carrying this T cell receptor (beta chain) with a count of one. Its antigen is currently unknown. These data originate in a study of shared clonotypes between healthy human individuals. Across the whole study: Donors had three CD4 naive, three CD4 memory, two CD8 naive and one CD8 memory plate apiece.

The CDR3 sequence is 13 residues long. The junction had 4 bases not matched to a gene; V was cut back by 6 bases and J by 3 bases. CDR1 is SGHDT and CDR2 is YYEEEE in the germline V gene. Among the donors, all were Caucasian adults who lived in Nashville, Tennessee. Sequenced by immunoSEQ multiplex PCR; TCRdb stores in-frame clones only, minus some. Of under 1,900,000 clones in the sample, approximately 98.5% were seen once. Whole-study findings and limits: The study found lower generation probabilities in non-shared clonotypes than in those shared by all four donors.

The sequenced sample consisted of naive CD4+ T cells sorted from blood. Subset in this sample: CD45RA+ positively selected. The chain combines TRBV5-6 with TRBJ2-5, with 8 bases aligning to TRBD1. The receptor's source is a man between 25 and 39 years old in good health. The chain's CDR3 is CASIQGAEETQYF. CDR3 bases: TGTGCCAGCATCCAGGGGGCCGAAGAGACCCAGTACTTC. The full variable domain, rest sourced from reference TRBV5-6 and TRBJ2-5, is DAGVTQSPTHLIKTRGQQVTLRCSPKSGHDTVSWYQQALGQGPQFIFQYYEEEERQRGNFPDRFSGHQFPNYSSELNVNALLLGDSALYLCASIQGAEETQYFGPGTRLLVL.